One sample yielded the 5 T cell receptor beta chains listed below, sequenced in a study of shared clonotypes between healthy human individuals. Assay used: immunoSEQ multiplex PCR; TCRdb lists only in-frame clones, some missing. The data show hundreds of thousands of clones, around 96% seen once. CD8 cells classed as naive were CD45RO-negative and positively selected for CCR7, excluding terminally differentiated effector memory CD45RA+ cells. The sequenced material came from naive CD8+ T cells sorted from blood. The receptors here all came from a man in his thirties or forties in good health.

The count of this clone is one. This chain uses TRBV28 with TRBJ2-6; 7 nucleotides line up with TRBD1. The CDR3 sequence is 16 residues long. V trimming: 1 base; J trimming: 5 bases; junction bases outside the gene matches: 5. Looked up from germline, CDR1 is MDHEN and CDR2 is SYDVKM. CDR3 in amino acids: CASSLLTGDRANVLTF. CDR3 DNA: TGTGCCAGCAGTTTATTAACAGGGGATCGGGCCAACGTCCTGACTTTC.

This chain's CDR3 is CASSLGQGTEAFF. The DNA of the CDR3 is TGTGCCAGCAGCTTAGGGCAAGGCACTGAAGCTTTCTTT. The chain couples TRBV7-9 to TRBJ1-1; D not resolved. The CDR3 spans 13 residues. V lost 1 base and J 4 bases, leaving 7 bases between the germline ends. In germline, CDR1 is SEHNR, CDR2 FQNEAQ (reference sequence).

The V and J genes are TRBV27 and TRBJ1-2, with D uncertain. The CDR3 is made up of 14 amino acids. V lost 6 bases, J lost 4 bases, and 15 bases lay in between. The germline V gene encodes CDR1 MNHEY and CDR2 SMNVEV (reference sequence). The CDR3 reads CASSLGPVSYGYTF. In DNA form, the CDR3 reads TGTGCCAGCAGCCTCGGTCCGGTTTCCTATGGCTACACCTTC.

CDR3 sequence: CASSENPVGNQPQHF. CDR3 DNA: TGTGCCAGCAGTGAAAACCCAGTTGGCAATCAGCCCCAGCATTTT. The chain carries TRBV2 and TRBJ1-5; D remains ambiguous. Germline-derived CDR1 and CDR2 are SNHLY and FYNNEI. The V end was cut by 2 bases, the J end by 2 bases, with 10 bases between. CDR3 length: 15 residues.

V is TRBV29-1 and J is TRBJ2-1, with TRBD1 matching over 8 bases. The CDR3 contains 14 residues. Germline loops: CDR1 SQVTM, CDR2 ANQGSEA. V was clipped by 5 bases and J by 9 bases; unmatched bases: 12. The CDR3 nucleotides are TGCAGCGTTACCGGGACAGGTGAGGCTCCTGAGCAGTTCTTC. As protein: CSVTGTGEAPEQFF.